This is a list of T cell receptor beta chains from one sample in a study of blood T cell repertoires in COVID-19. TCRdb's copy holds only in-frame clones and misses some; the assay was immunoSEQ multiplex PCR. The sample carries 60,000 to 65,000 clones, under 85% recorded once. Sample: peripheral blood. The receptors were gathered from a woman aged 80 or over with acute or convalescent COVID-19. CDR3s include the opening cysteine and the closing phenylalanine or tryptophan. Fields, in order: D gene, clone size, V gene, J gene, CDR3 DNA, CDR3 protein. A D gene is named only where the DNA matches it firmly. Only some rows state a clone size, as once, few, many or a class for expanded clones.

D gene: TRBD2; clone size: NA; V gene: TRBV7-8; J gene: TRBJ2-3; CDR3 DNA: TGTGCCAGCAGATCCGCCTGGGCGGGAGGGAATAATACGCAGTATTTT; CDR3 protein: CASRSAWAGGNNTQYF
D gene: TRBD1; clone size: once; V gene: TRBV4-2; J gene: TRBJ2-7; CDR3 DNA: TGTGCCAGCAGCCTTGTCGGGGACAGCTCCTACGAGCAGTACTTC; CDR3 protein: CASSLVGDSSYEQYF
D gene: TRBD2; clone size: NA; V gene: TRBV9; J gene: TRBJ2-1; CDR3 DNA: TGTGCCAGCAGCGTTCCGATAGCGGGAGTAGCGTCCTACAATGAGCAGTTCTTC; CDR3 protein: CASSVPIAGVASYNEQFF
D gene: TRBD2; clone size: NA; V gene: TRBV19; J gene: TRBJ2-1; CDR3 DNA: TGTGCCAGTAGTATAGTGCGGCTAGCGGGGTACAATGAGCAGTTCTTC; CDR3 protein: CASSIVRLAGYNEQFF
D gene: NA; clone size: NA; V gene: TRBV3-1/TRBV3-2; J gene: TRBJ1-4; CDR3 DNA: TGTGCCAGCAGCCTTCGAGGGTTGAATAATGAAAAACTGTTTTTT; CDR3 protein: CASSLRGLNNEKLFF
D gene: TRBD2; clone size: NA; V gene: TRBV7-2; J gene: TRBJ2-3; CDR3 DNA: TGTGCCAGCAGTTACGTGACTAGCGGGAGTGGAGATACGCAGTATTTT; CDR3 protein: CASSYVTSGSGDTQYF
D gene: NA; clone size: few; V gene: TRBV5-5; J gene: TRBJ1-6; CDR3 DNA: TGTGCCAGCAGCTCCACTGCTCCCGGGGTGGATTCACCCCTCCACTTT; CDR3 protein: CASSSTAPGVDSPLHF
D gene: NA; clone size: NA; V gene: TRBV28; J gene: TRBJ2-3; CDR3 DNA: TGTGCCAGCCAAAAGGGGGGGGGCACAGATACGCAGTATTTT; CDR3 protein: CASQKGGGTDTQYF
D gene: NA; clone size: few; V gene: TRBV27; J gene: TRBJ2-1; CDR3 DNA: TGTGCCAGCAGTCCCGCGACCGGGGTCTCCTACAATGAGCAGTTCTTC; CDR3 protein: CASSPATGVSYNEQFF
D gene: NA; clone size: few; V gene: TRBV2; J gene: TRBJ2-1; CDR3 DNA: TGTGCCAGCAGTCTCCGGGAGGGGGCGGGCAATGAGCAGTTCTTC; CDR3 protein: CASSLREGAGNEQFF
D gene: TRBD1; clone size: NA; V gene: TRBV9; J gene: TRBJ2-7; CDR3 DNA: TGTGCCAGCAGCGTTGGGGCAGGGGGCTCCTCCGAGCAGTACTTC; CDR3 protein: CASSVGAGGSSEQYF
D gene: NA; clone size: few; V gene: TRBV15; J gene: TRBJ2-6; CDR3 DNA: TGTGCCACCAGCAATAGTTTTGCCGGGGCCAACGTCCTGACTTTC; CDR3 protein: CATSNSFAGANVLTF
D gene: NA; clone size: NA; V gene: TRBV7-9; J gene: TRBJ1-4; CDR3 DNA: TGTGCCAGCAGTTCACCAGAAAATGAAAAACTGTTTTTT; CDR3 protein: CASSSPENEKLFF
D gene: TRBD1; clone size: NA; V gene: TRBV27; J gene: TRBJ1-1; CDR3 DNA: TGTGCCAGCAGCCCAGGGGGTTACAACACTGAAGCTTTCTTT; CDR3 protein: CASSPGGYNTEAFF
D gene: TRBD2; clone size: many; V gene: TRBV5-1; J gene: TRBJ2-2; CDR3 DNA: TGCGCCAGCAGCGTTGGTCAGGGCGGGAGGGCCGCCGGGGAGCTGTTTTTT; CDR3 protein: CASSVGQGGRAAGELFF
D gene: NA; clone size: few; V gene: TRBV6-5; J gene: TRBJ2-1; CDR3 DNA: TGTGCCAGCAGTCCAAACCGAGACTACCAGCAGTTCTTC; CDR3 protein: CASSPNRDYQQFF
D gene: TRBD2; clone size: NA; V gene: TRBV2; J gene: TRBJ2-1; CDR3 DNA: TGTGCCAGCAGTCCCGGGACTAGCGGGGGCAATGAGCAGTTCTTC; CDR3 protein: CASSPGTSGGNEQFF
D gene: TRBD2; clone size: NA; V gene: TRBV6-2/TRBV6-3; J gene: TRBJ2-1; CDR3 DNA: TGTGCCAGCAGTTCCCGTCTAGCGGGAGGGATAGGCAATGAGCAGTTCTTC; CDR3 protein: CASSSRLAGGIGNEQFF
D gene: TRBD1; clone size: NA; V gene: TRBV10-3; J gene: TRBJ1-3; CDR3 DNA: TGTGCCATCAGTGGCACAGGGGGCACCGGAAACACCATATATTTT; CDR3 protein: CAISGTGGTGNTIYF
D gene: TRBD2; clone size: many; V gene: TRBV6-5; J gene: TRBJ2-4; CDR3 DNA: TGTGCCAGCTCGCGGGAGAGCAAAAACATTCAGTACTTC; CDR3 protein: CASSRESKNIQYF